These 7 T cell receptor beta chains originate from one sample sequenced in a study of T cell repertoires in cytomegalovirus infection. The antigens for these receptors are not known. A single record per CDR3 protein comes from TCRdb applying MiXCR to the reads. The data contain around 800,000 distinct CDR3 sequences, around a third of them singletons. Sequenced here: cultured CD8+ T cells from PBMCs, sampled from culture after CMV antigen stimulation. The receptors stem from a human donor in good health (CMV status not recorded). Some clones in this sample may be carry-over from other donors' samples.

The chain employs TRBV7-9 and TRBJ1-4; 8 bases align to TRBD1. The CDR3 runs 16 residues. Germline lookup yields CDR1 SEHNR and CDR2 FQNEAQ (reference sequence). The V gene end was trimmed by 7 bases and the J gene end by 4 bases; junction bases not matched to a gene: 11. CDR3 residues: CASTNTRDRFNEKLFF. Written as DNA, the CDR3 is TGTGCCAGCACCAATACTCGGGACAGGTTTAATGAAAAACTGTTTTTT.

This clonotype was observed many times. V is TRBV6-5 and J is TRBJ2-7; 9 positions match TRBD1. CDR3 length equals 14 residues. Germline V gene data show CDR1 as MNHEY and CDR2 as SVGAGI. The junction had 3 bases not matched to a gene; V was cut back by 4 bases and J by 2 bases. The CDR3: CASSWDRETYEQYF. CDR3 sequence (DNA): TGTGCCAGCAGTTGGGACAGGGAAACCTACGAGCAGTACTTC.

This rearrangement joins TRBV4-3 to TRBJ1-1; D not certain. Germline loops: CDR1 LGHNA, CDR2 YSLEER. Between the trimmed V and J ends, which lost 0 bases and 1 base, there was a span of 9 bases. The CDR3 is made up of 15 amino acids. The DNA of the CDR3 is TGCGCCAGCAGCCAAGATACGGACTCGAACACTGAAGCTTTCTTT. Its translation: CASSQDTDSNTEAFF.

CDR3 sequence: CASSPPGAGEQFF. The CDR3 DNA reads TGTGCCAGCAGCCCCCCCGGGGCCGGTGAGCAGTTCTTC. The chain is built from TRBV11-3 and TRBJ2-1; D tentatively fits TRBD1 or TRBD2 (5 bases each). The CDR3 runs to 13 residues. The V gene's germline CDR1 is SGHNT and CDR2 YENEEA. V lost 5 bases, J lost 9 bases, and 14 bases lay in between. Looking up the rest from reference TRBV11-3 and TRBJ2-1 gives the full variable domain: EAGVVQSPRYKIIEKKQPVAFWCNPISGHNTLYWYLQNLGQGPELLIRYENEEAVDDSQLPKDRFSAERLKGVDSTLKIQPAELGDSAVYLCASSPPGAGEQFFGPGTRLTVL.

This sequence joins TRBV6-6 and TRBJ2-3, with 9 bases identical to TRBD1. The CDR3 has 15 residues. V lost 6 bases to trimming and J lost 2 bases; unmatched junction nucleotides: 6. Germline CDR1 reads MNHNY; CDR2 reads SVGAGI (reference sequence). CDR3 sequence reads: CASSRRDRDTDTQYF. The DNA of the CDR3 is TGTGCCAGCAGCCGAAGGGACAGGGACACAGATACGCAGTATTTT.

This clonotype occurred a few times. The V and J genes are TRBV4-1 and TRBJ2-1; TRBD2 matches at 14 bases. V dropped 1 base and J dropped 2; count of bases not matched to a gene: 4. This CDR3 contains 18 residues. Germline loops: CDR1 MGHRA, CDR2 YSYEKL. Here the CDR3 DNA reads TGCGCCAGCAGCCAAGTATCGACTAGCGGGGGGGCCTACAATGAGCAGTTCTTC. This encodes CASSQVSTSGGAYNEQFF.

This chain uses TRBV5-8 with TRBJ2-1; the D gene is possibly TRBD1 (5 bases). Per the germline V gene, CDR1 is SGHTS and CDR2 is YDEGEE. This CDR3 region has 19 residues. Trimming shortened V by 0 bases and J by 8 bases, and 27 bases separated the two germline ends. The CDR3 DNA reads TGTGCCAGCAGCTTGGTGCTAGGACACAGACACTACGGTACACATGAGCAGTTCTTC. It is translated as CASSLVLGHRHYGTHEQFF.